This TCR beta chain is drawn from a study of T cell clones after liver transplantation. Study overall: As an antigen-independent comparator, third-party-reactive TCRbeta sequences came from pre-transplant mixed lymphocyte reactions.

Sequencing was performed with immunoSEQ multiplex PCR; in TCRdb, only in-frame clones are kept and a portion is missing. The table has some 70,000 clones, 75% to 90% seen once. Study results and caveats: The donor-reactive repertoire was only partly measurable in two subjects, lacking donor cells. Circulating graft-donor-reactive CD4 TCRbeta sequences fell significantly post-transplant in 5 of 8 subjects.

This clone was counted at least ten times. Its antigen is unknown. Other DNA sequences in this specimen translate into the identical CDR3. The CDR3 spans 14 residues. Looked up from germline, CDR1 is MDHEN and CDR2 is SYDVKM. With 4 bases clipped from V and 4 bases from J, the junction kept 4 bases outside the gene matches. The chain has TRBV28 and TRBJ1-3; 7 bases match TRBD1. The source is a human donor who received a liver transplant. The sample in question was CD4+ T cells from blood, obtained before liver transplant. CDR3 sequence reads: CASSSTGTGNTIYF. The CDR3 DNA is TGTGCCAGCAGTTCGACAGGGACGGGAAACACCATATATTTT.